This T cell receptor (beta chain) was sequenced during a study of blood T cell repertoires in COVID-19. Study-level information: Sample material is recorded as cDNA or gDNA derived from T cells, B-cell-depleted T cells, or PBMCs.

The ends lost 2 bases at V and 8 bases at J; junction bases unmatched: 6. The germline V gene has CDR1 KGHSH and CDR2 LQKENI. The CDR3 sequence is 15 residues long. The assay was immunoSEQ multiplex PCR, and TCRdb's table has in-frame clones only and misses some. The sample holds approximately 130,000 clones; approximately 87% are singletons and the top ten take roughly 2.2%. The V gene is TRBV18, the J gene TRBJ2-2, with TRBD1 matching over 9 bases. The specimen sequenced was peripheral blood. This TCR was recovered from a woman aged 50 to 60 with acute or convalescent COVID-19. CDR3 nucleotide sequence: TGTGCCAGCTCACCAAGGGACAGGGACTTTGGGGAGCTGTTTTTT. It specifies CASSPRDRDFGELFF.